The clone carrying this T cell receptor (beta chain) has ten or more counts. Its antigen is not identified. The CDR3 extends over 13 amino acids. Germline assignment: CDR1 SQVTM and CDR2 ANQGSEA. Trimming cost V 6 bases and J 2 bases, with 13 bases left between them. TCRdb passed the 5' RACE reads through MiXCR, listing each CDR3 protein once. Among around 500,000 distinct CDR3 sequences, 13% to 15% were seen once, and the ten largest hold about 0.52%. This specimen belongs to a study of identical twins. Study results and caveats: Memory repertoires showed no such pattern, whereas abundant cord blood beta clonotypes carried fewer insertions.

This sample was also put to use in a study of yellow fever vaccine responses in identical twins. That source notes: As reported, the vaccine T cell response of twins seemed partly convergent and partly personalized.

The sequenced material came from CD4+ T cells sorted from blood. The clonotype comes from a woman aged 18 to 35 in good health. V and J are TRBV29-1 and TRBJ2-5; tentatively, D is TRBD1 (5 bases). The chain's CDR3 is CSVKPGSQETQYF. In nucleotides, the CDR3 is TGCAGCGTCAAACCAGGGTCTCAAGAGACCCAGTACTTC.